This TCR beta chain was recovered during a study of T cell responses to AZD1222 COVID-19 vaccine. Study at large: Second-dose intervals near 4 or 12 weeks were combined.

Study results and caveats: Clonal diversity was possibly underestimated, and the donors were mostly white British, with more females. Mapped onto spike, vaccine-associated CD4 TCRs spanned it and were dominant at 160-218 and 743-854. Seropositive at baseline were only a handful of AZD1222 recipients.

Comments on this clone: The antigen remains unidentified.

J gave up 3 bases and V 3 bases, and 1 base lay outside the gene matches. The V gene's germline CDR1 is LNHDA and CDR2 SQIVND (reference sequence). The CDR3 is 14 residues long. The assay was immunoSEQ multiplex PCR, and TCRdb's table has in-frame clones only and misses some. This sample has about 120,000 clones; 70% to 90% occur once, and the top ten carry 1.6%. This receptor was obtained from an adult in good health. The sequences come from peripheral blood, collected on day 0 of AZD1222 vaccination. The rearrangement uses TRBV19 and TRBJ2-5, with 10 bases aligning to TRBD2. CDR3 amino acids: CASSMLAGEETQYF. DNA of the CDR3: TGTGCCAGTAGTATGCTAGCGGGGGAAGAGACCCAGTACTTC.